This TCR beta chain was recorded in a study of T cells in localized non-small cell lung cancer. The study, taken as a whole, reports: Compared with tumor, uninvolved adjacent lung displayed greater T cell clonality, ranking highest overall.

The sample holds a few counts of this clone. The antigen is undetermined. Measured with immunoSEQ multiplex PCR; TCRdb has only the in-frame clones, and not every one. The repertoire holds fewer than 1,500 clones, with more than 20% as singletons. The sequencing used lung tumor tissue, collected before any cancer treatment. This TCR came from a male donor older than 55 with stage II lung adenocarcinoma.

CDR3 loop: CASSSQTGGIGYTF. The CDR3 DNA reads TGTGCCAGCAGCTCACAGACAGGGGGCATTGGCTACACCTTC. The gene calls are TRBV11-3 and TRBJ1-2; 10 bases are shared with TRBD1. Per the germline V gene, CDR1 is SGHNT and CDR2 is YENEEA. V lost 4 bases and J lost 7; bases outside the gene matches: 6. This CDR3 has 14 residues.